This T cell receptor beta chain emerged from a study of technical replicates of blood from a handful of donors. The CDR3 length is 15 residues. In germline, CDR1 is KGHSH, CDR2 LQKENI. Trimming cost V 6 bases and J 3 bases, with 12 bases left between them. Sequenced by immunoSEQ multiplex PCR; TCRdb stores in-frame clones only, minus some. The data hold around 13,000 clones, with 83% observed a single time. This clone was seen once. The receptor was derived from a human donor in good health. The sample taken for sequencing was PBMCs. The chain employs TRBV18 and TRBJ2-6, with D possibly TRBD2 on 5 matching bases. CDR3 DNA sequence: TGTGCCAGCTCGGGAGTGGATGTTGGGGCCAACGTCCTGACTTTC. This encodes CASSGVDVGANVLTF.